The 24 T cell receptor beta chains listed next were all sequenced from one sample in a study of T cells in Graves' hyperthyroidism and ophthalmopathy. Researchers took RNA transcripts and amplified the TCR beta CDR3 regions from them. RT-PCR in the first round (using the HTBI primer set) targeted the TCR CDR3. A single record per CDR3 protein comes from TCRdb applying MiXCR to the multiplex PCR reads. In the table there are more than 650,000 distinct CDR3 sequences, around 15% of which are singletons. The specimen was blood. The receptors here all came from a woman aged 18-29 years with Graves' hyperthyroidism.

This clonotype showed up many times. The rearrangement uses TRBV6-2 or TRBV6-3 and TRBJ1-2; 8 nucleotides line up with TRBD1. There are 13 residues in the CDR3. The germline V gene encodes CDR1 MNHEY and CDR2 SVGEGT. The V gene end was trimmed by 2 bases and the J gene end by 10 bases; junction bases not matched to a gene: 6. This CDR3 reads CASSYVGTGPYTF. The CDR3 DNA follows: TGTGCCAGCAGTTACGTGGGGACAGGCCCCTACACCTTC.

V usage is TRBV15 and J usage is TRBJ2-1, with D tentatively TRBD2 (6 bases). The CDR3 consists of 16 residues. Germline-derived CDR1 and CDR2 are LNHNV and YYDKDF (reference sequence). V shed 3 bases and J shed 4 bases, with 16 bases lying between them. The CDR3 nucleotides read TGTGCCACCAGCAGCTCAAGACTAGTTCGATACAATGAGCAGTTCTTC. It encodes CATSSSRLVRYNEQFF.

This clonotype came up many times. This sequence joins TRBV6-2 or TRBV6-3 and TRBJ2-5; 8 bases line up with TRBD1. The V gene's germline CDR1 is MNHEY and CDR2 SVGEGT. V shed 2 bases, J shed 3 bases, and the junction held 8 bases outside the gene matches. This CDR3 has 16 residues. The CDR3 nucleotides are TGTGCCAGCAGTTACCCCGGACAGGGTTTGAAAGAGACCCAGTACTTC. Protein: CASSYPGQGLKETQYF.

The CDR3 loop is CASSLRRMEKLFF. In DNA, the CDR3 is TGTGCCAGCAGCTTAAGGAGAATGGAAAAACTGTTTTTT. The rearrangement uses TRBV7-9 and TRBJ1-4; no clear D. V lost 2 bases to trimming and J lost 8 bases, with 9 bases between them. Germline CDR1 is SEHNR and CDR2 is FQNEAQ (reference sequence). This CDR3 region has 13 residues.

This clonotype was detected ten times or more. The rearrangement links TRBV7-9 to TRBJ2-7, with TRBD2 identical over 10 bases. The V segment lost 5 bases and the J segment 2 bases; nucleotides outside the gene matches: 6. This CDR3 spans 15 amino acids. CDR1 is SEHNR, CDR2 FQNEAQ, per germline (reference sequence). In nucleotides, the CDR3 is TGTGCCAGCAGCCAAAGGAGCGGGAGGGCCTACGAGCAGTACTTC. This translates into CASSQRSGRAYEQYF.

This clonotype was recorded at least ten times. The chain couples TRBV2 to TRBJ1-5; D not certain. The CDR3 is made up of 12 amino acids. Trimming removed 7 bases at V and 4 bases at J, with 8 bases between. Germline-derived CDR1 and CDR2 are SNHLY and FYNNEI. CDR3 residues: CASKAVNQPQHF. The CDR3 DNA reads as TGTGCCAGCAAGGCGGTAAATCAGCCCCAGCATTTT.

There are a few counts of this clonotype. The chain carries TRBV27 and TRBJ2-7; D is ambiguous. Germline CDR1 MNHEY, CDR2 SMNVEV (reference sequence). Trimming pared 4 bases from V and 4 bases from J, leaving 14 bases between. The CDR3 runs to 14 residues. The DNA of the CDR3 is TGTGCCAGCAGTTCTCAAGGTGGGCGGTACGAGCAGTACTTC. It yields the protein CASSSQGGRYEQYF.

This clonotype was counted at least ten times. The V and J genes are TRBV2 and TRBJ1-5, with TRBD1 as a possible D gene (5 bases). Looked up from germline, CDR1 is SNHLY and CDR2 is FYNNEI. This CDR3 region has 17 residues. V lost 4 bases, J lost 3 bases, and 19 bases lay in between. CDR3 sequence: CASSGTPGVGPNQPQHF. Here the CDR3 DNA reads TGTGCCAGCAGTGGGACCCCGGGGGTCGGTCCCAATCAGCCCCAGCATTTT.

This clonotype was observed many times. J is TRBJ2-7 and V is TRBV2; TRBD2 aligns across 9 bases. The germline V gene encodes CDR1 SNHLY and CDR2 FYNNEI. The CDR3 is made up of 13 amino acids. The trim removed 8 bases at V and 5 bases at J, leaving 7 bases unmatched. This CDR3 reads CASWIAGADEQYF. CDR3 DNA: TGTGCCAGCTGGATAGCGGGAGCCGACGAGCAGTACTTC. Filled out from reference TRBV2 and TRBJ2-7, the complete variable domain reads EPEVTQTPSHQVTQMGQEVILRCVPISNHLYFYWYRQILGQKVEFLVSFYNNEISEKSEIFDDQFSVERPDGSNFTLKIRSTKLEDSAMYFCASWIAGADEQYFGPGTRLTVT.

This clonotype appeared a few times. The DNA for the CDR3 is TGTGCCAGTAGGATACCTGATAGGGCGGCTGAAGCTTTCTTT. Translating gives CASRIPDRAAEAFF. The genes are TRBV19 and TRBJ1-1; D is ambiguous. In germline, CDR1 is LNHDA, CDR2 SQIVND (reference sequence). CDR3 length: 14 residues. V lost 6 bases, J lost 6 bases, and 17 bases lay in between.

The chain carries TRBV3-1 and TRBJ1-2, with D unclear. Looked up from germline, CDR1 is LGHDT and CDR2 is YNNKEL (reference sequence). The CDR3 runs to 14 residues. Trimming stripped 4 bases from V and 4 bases from J, with 13 bases between. The CDR3, as DNA: TGTGCCAGCAGCCCGTGGGGAGAATTCTATGGCTACACCTTC. It codes for CASSPWGEFYGYTF.

This clonotype occurred a few times. The J gene is TRBJ1-2, the V gene TRBV5-8; no clear D. The CDR3 has 12 residues. V was trimmed by 3 bases and J by 4 bases, leaving 7 bases between them. CDR1 is SGHTS, CDR2 YDEGEE, per germline. CDR3: CASSYPFYGYTF. The CDR3 DNA reads as TGTGCCAGCAGCTACCCATTCTATGGCTACACCTTC.

The rearrangement uses TRBV6-2 or TRBV6-3 and TRBJ2-1; 7 nucleotides align to TRBD2. J gave up 6 bases and V 0 bases, and 8 bases lay outside the gene matches. Germline CDR1 reads MNHEY; CDR2 reads SVGEGT. This CDR3 contains 16 residues. CDR3 nucleotide sequence: TGTGCCAGCAGTTACTCGACGGGCGGGAGTCTCAATGAGCAGTTCTTC. It translates to CASSYSTGGSLNEQFF.

This clonotype was observed at least ten times. The chain employs TRBV18 and TRBJ2-1; D uncertain. Trimming pared 3 bases from V and 7 bases from J, leaving 16 bases between. The CDR3 covers 15 residues. Germline CDR1 is KGHSH and CDR2 is LQKENI. The CDR3 loop is CASSPLGLRFNEQFF. Here the CDR3 DNA reads TGTGCCAGCTCACCCCTAGGGCTCCGTTTTAATGAGCAGTTCTTC.

The table lists this clonotype with a few counts. J is TRBJ1-2 and V is TRBV29-1; D remains ambiguous. The CDR3 extends over 12 amino acids. Germline V gene data show CDR1 as SQVTM and CDR2 as ANQGSEA. Trimming shortened V by 7 bases and J by 5 bases, and 14 bases separated the two germline ends. CDR3 DNA sequence: TGCAGCGCCCCCCGAGGGCTTTATGGCTACACCTTC. Its protein is CSAPRGLYGYTF.

V is TRBV7-2 and J is TRBJ2-7; D not resolved. Germline V gene sequence: CDR1 SGHTA, CDR2 FQGNSA. V was trimmed by 2 bases and J by 0 bases, leaving 14 bases between them. The CDR3 loop spans 16 amino acids. Here the CDR3 reads CASSLRRDVYSYEQYF. CDR3 bases: TGTGCCAGCAGCTTAAGGCGAGATGTTTACTCCTACGAGCAGTACTTC.

This clonotype has at least ten counts. The chain carries TRBV3-1 and TRBJ2-7; TRBD1 agrees at 8 bases. V was clipped by 3 bases and J by 8 bases; unmatched bases: 6. CDR1 and CDR2 (germline): LGHDT, YNNKEL (reference sequence). The CDR3 totals 13 residues. The CDR3 coding sequence is TGTGCCAGCAGCCAGCCGGACAGGGAACAGCAGTACTTC. Amino acid sequence: CASSQPDREQQYF.

This clonotype was seen at least ten times. V usage is TRBV6-2 or TRBV6-3 and J usage is TRBJ2-7; 14 bases agree with TRBD2. The CDR3 covers 19 residues. V dropped 5 bases and J dropped 4; count of bases not matched to a gene: 16. Germline-derived CDR1 and CDR2 are MNHEY and SVGEGT. CDR3 DNA sequence: TGTGCCAGCAGTCCTATCGCCGGGACTAGCGGGAGAATGGAGTACGAGCAGTACTTC. It is translated as CASSPIAGTSGRMEYEQYF.

This rearrangement joins TRBV9 to TRBJ1-4; no definite D call. V dropped 6 bases and J dropped 4 bases, with 10 bases sitting between them. The CDR3 consists of 13 residues. Germline V lookup: CDR1 SGDLS, CDR2 YYNGEE. CDR3 sequence reads: CASNSPGNEKLFF. DNA for the CDR3: TGTGCCAGCAACAGCCCCGGTAATGAAAAACTGTTTTTT.

This clonotype was seen many times. The chain employs TRBV5-1 and TRBJ2-3, with D perhaps matching TRBD2 (5 bases). Germline CDR1 and CDR2: SGHRS and YFSETQ. Trimming took off 5 bases at V and 0 bases at J, with 13 bases between the two ends. The CDR3 length is 15 residues. CDR3 sequence: CASSWEWASTDTQYF. The CDR3 nucleotides are TGCGCCAGCAGTTGGGAGTGGGCTAGCACAGATACGCAGTATTTT. Complete variable domain (other parts from reference TRBV5-1 and TRBJ2-3): KAGVTQTPRYLIKTRGQQVTLSCSPISGHRSVSWYQQTPGQGLQFLFEYFSETQRNKGNFPGRFSGRQFSNSRSEMNVSTLELGDSALYLCASSWEWASTDTQYFGPGTRLTVL.

In this sample, this clonotype turned up many times. The chain combines TRBV11-2 with TRBJ2-7; D tentatively reads TRBD1 or TRBD2 (5 bases each). Germline CDR1 SGHAT, CDR2 FQNNGV. The CDR3 sequence is 15 residues long. Trimming took 1 base from V and 3 from J, leaving 13 bases between them. CDR3 protein: CASSLGRWGNYEQYF. The CDR3 DNA reads TGTGCCAGCAGCTTAGGACGTTGGGGGAACTACGAGCAGTACTTC.

This CDR3 is CATSRILSGRATDTQYF. The CDR3 nucleotides are TGTGCCACCAGCAGAATTCTTAGCGGGAGGGCAACAGATACGCAGTATTTT. The rearrangement joins TRBV15 to TRBJ2-3, with 11 nucleotides matching TRBD2. V shed 2 bases and J 3 bases; nucleotides not matched to a gene: 7. The CDR3 has 17 amino acids. In germline, CDR1 is LNHNV, CDR2 YYDKDF (reference sequence).

At least ten counts were recorded for this clonotype. The rearrangement uses TRBV12-3 or TRBV12-4 and TRBJ1-2, with D unclear. The CDR3 is 12 residues long. With 5 bases removed from V and 2 bases from J, the gap between germline ends came to 6 bases. CDR3 amino acids: CASSEKNYGYTF. The CDR3 DNA reads as TGTGCCAGCAGTGAGAAGAACTATGGCTACACCTTC.

This clonotype showed up just a few times. The chain joins TRBV20-1 to TRBJ2-7, with a weak D call TRBD1 (6 bases). This CDR3 region has 14 residues. Germline lookup yields CDR1 DFQATT and CDR2 SNEGSKA (reference sequence). V lost 3 bases and J lost 0, with 12 bases in between. This chain's CDR3 is CSASLAGVSYEQYF. The DNA for the CDR3 is TGCAGTGCTAGTTTGGCAGGGGTCTCCTACGAGCAGTACTTC.